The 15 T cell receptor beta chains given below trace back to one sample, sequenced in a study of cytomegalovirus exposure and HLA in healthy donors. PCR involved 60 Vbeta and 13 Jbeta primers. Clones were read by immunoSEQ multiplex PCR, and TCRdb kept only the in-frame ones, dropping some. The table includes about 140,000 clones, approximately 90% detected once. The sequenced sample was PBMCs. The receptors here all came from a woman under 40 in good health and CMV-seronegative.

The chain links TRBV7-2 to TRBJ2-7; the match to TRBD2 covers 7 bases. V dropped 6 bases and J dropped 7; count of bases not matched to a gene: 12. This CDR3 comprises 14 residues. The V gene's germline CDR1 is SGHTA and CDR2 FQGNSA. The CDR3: CASRSSGLGGEQYF. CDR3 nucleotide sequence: TGTGCCAGCAGGTCCAGCGGCCTGGGGGGGGAGCAGTACTTC. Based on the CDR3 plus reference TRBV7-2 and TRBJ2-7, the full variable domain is GAGVSQSPSNKVTEKGKDVELRCDPISGHTALYWYRQSLGQGLEFLIYFQGNSAPDKSGLPSDRFSAERTGGSVSTLTIQRTQQEDSAVYLCASRSSGLGGEQYFGPGTRLTVT.

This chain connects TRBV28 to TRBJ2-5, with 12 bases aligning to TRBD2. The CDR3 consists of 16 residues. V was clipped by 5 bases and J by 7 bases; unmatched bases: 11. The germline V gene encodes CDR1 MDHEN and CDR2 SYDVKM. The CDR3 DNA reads TGTGCCAGCAGTCCACGACTAGCGGGAGCGAGGGGGACCCAGTACTTC. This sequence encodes CASSPRLAGARGTQYF.

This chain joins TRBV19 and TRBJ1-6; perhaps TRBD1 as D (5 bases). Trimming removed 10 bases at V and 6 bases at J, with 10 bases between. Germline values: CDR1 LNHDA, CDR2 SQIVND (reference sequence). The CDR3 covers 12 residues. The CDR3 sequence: CATGTFNSPLHF. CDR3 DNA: TGTGCCACCGGGACTTTTAATTCACCCCTCCACTTT.

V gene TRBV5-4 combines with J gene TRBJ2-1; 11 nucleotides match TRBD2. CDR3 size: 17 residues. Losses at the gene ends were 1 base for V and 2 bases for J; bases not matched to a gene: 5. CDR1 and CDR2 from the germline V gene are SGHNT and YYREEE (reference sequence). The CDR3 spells CASSLKLAGVPYNEQFF. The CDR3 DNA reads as TGTGCCAGCAGCTTGAAACTAGCGGGAGTGCCCTACAATGAGCAGTTCTTC.

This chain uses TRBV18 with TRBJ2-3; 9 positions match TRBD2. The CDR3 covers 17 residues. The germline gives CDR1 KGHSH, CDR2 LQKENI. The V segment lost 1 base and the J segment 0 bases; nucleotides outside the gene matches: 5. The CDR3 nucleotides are TGTGCCAGCTCACCACTAGGAAGCGGGGGGAGCACAGATACGCAGTATTTT. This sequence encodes CASSPLGSGGSTDTQYF.

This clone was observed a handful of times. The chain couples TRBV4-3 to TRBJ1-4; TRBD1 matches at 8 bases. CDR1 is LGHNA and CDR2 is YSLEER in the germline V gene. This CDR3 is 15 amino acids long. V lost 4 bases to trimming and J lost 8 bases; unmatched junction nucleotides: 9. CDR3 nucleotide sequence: TGCGCCAGCAGCCGCGGACAGGGACGAGGGGAAAAACTGTTTTTT. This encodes CASSRGQGRGEKLFF.

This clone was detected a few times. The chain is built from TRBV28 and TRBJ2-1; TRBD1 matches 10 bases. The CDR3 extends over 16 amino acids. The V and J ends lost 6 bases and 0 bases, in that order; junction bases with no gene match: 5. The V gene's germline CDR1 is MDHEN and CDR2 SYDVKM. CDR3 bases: TGTGCCAGCAGCCGTTGGACAGGGGGCTCCTACAATGAGCAGTTCTTC. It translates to CASSRWTGGSYNEQFF.

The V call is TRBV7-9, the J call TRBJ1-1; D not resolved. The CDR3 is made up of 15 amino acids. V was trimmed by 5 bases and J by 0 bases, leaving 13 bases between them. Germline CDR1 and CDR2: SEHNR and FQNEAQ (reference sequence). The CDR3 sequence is CASSLASSLNTEAFF. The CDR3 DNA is TGTGCCAGCAGCCTCGCCTCGAGTTTGAACACTGAAGCTTTCTTT.

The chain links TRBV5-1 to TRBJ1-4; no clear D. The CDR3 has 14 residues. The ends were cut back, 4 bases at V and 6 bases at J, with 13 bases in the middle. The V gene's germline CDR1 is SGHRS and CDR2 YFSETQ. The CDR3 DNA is TGCGCCAGCAGCATGGGGAGTCCGGATGAAAAACTGTTTTTT. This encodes CASSMGSPDEKLFF.

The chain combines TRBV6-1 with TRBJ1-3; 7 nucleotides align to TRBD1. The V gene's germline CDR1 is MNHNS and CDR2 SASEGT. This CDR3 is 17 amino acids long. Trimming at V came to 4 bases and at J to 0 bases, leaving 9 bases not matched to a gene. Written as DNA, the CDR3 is TGTGCCAGCAGTGGGAGACAGGGCCCGGACTCTGGAAACACCATATATTTT. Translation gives CASSGRQGPDSGNTIYF.

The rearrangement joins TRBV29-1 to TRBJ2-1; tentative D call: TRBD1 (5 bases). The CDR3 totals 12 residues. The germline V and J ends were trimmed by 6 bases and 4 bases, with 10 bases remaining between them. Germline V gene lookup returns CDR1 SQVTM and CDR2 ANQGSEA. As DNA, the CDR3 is TGCAGCGTGGGGCCTAGATACAATGAGCAGTTCTTC. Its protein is CSVGPRYNEQFF.

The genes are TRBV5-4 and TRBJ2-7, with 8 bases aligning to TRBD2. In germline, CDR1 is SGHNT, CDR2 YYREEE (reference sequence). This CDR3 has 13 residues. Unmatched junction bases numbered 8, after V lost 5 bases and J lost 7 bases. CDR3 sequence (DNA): TGTGCCAGCAGGTTCGGGGGGGCCGTTGAGCAGTACTTC. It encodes CASRFGGAVEQYF.

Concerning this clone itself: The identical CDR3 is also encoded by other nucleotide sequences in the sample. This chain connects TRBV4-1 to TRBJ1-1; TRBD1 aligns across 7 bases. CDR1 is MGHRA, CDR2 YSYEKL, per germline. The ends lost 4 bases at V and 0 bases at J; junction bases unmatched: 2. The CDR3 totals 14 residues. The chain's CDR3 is CASSRTGMNTEAFF. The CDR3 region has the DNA TGCGCCAGCAGCCGGACAGGAATGAACACTGAAGCTTTCTTT.

The chain's CDR3 is CASSPPGGSYGYTF. The CDR3 region has the DNA TGCGCCAGCAGCCCACCCGGGGGGAGCTATGGCTACACCTTC. The chain employs TRBV5-1 and TRBJ1-2; tentative D call: TRBD1 (5 bases). The germline V and J ends were trimmed by 4 bases and 4 bases, with 14 bases remaining between them. This CDR3 has 14 residues. Germline V gene lookup returns CDR1 SGHRS and CDR2 YFSETQ.

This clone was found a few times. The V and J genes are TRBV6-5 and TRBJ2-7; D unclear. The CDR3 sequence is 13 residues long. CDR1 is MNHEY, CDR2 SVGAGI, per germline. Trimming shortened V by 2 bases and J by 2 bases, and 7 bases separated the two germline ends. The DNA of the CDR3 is TGTGCCAGCAGTTACACGGGTACCTACGAGCAGTACTTC. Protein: CASSYTGTYEQYF.